This T cell receptor beta chain was recovered during a study of identical twins (dated by TCRdb to 2016 to 2018). With regard to the full study: The study deep-sequenced TCR alpha and beta repertoires from monozygotic twins, unrelated adults of various ages and cord blood to test whether fetal clonotypes persist. To rule out contamination, replicate twin experiments were performed at different times with different library preparation protocols.

The full study reports these points: Invariant T cells such as MAIT and iNKT could partly confound zero-insertion analyses, though diverse VJ usage argued against this for most clonotypes. Fewer insertions were carried by abundant cord blood beta clonotypes; a weaker similar trend was observed in young adult naive repertoires, while no such trend was observed in memory repertoires. Because the same donors could not be followed over many years, conclusions were based on cross-sectional statistical analysis. In monozygotic twins, recombination models systematically underestimated out-of-frame TCR alpha sharing, but the models matched the sharing seen between unrelated individuals. Compared with coincidental sharing between unrelated individuals, out-of-frame TCR alpha sequences shared between twins showed an excess of sequences with low generation probability. The excess sharing between twins in beta out-of-frame sequences was weaker because fewer shared sequences reduced the signal-to-noise ratio.

Via the germline V gene (reference sequence), CDR1 is SEHNR and CDR2 FQNEAQ. Trimming at the junction amounts to 1 base on V and 8 bases on J, and the germline ends lie 15 bases apart. Including cysteine and phenylalanine, the CDR3 has 15 amino acids. Here the CDR3 DNA is all that survives: 45 bases in frame from base 1. The library was made by 5' RACE. Sequencing used an Illumina HiSeq 2000. Template switching added a universal primer binding site, and the final cDNA carried a unique molecular identifier that allowed TCR cDNA molecules to be counted accurately. Specific primers in the conserved constant-segment region were used to synthesize first-strand cDNA for TCR alpha and beta chains. Each cDNA library was double barcoded, with a SMART-Mk sample barcode plus Illumina barcodes, to control for contamination. TruSeq adapter sequences and Illumina sample barcodes were added in two successive PCR steps. Sequencing of the TCR alpha and beta cDNA libraries was done on the Illumina HiSeq platform using custom primers. The study's own analysis went as follows. MiGEC processed the raw reads to extract unique molecular identifiers, while MiXCR was used to determine the CDR3 positions. Recombination models were inferred per individual with the repgenHMM and IGoR tools using an EM algorithm. The analysis of shared clonotypes was done with the tcR package in R, with sharing normalized by the product of cloneset sizes. To study raw recombination without the effects of thymic and clonal selection, out-of-frame nonproductive sequences were analyzed. The public reads were run again by TCRdb, first through fastp at Q25 and then through MiXCR, and only productive beta chains were kept. Duplicate CDR3 protein sequences are folded into a single record with the most common DNA and genes. The V and J calls follow TCRdb's processing rather than the paper's. Present in this sample are approximately 140,000 distinct CDR3 sequences, around 3.6% of which were seen just once. Around 8.1% of the sample belongs to the ten largest clones.

All donors were healthy Caucasians. Using Miltenyi CD45RO+ enrichment and human naive T-cell isolation kits, memory (CD45RO+) and naive T cells were isolated from PBMC. This clonotype was observed many times. It lacks a known antigen. There are no base qualities to consult, and no much larger clone falls within one base. The source material was memory T cells sorted from blood. Per the publication, the cell subset or site label means: CD45RO+ enriched T cells. This sequence originates from a man aged 18 to 29 in good health. The chain employs TRBV7-9 and TRBJ2-1; the D gene cannot be resolved reliably. The nucleotide sequence reads TGTGCCAGCAGCTTAGGCCGACTGTCCTTGGATGAGCAGTTCTTC. Translated, this gives CASSLGRLSLDEQFF.